Detailed here is one T cell receptor (beta chain). Its antigen is as yet unknown. The table came from immunoSEQ multiplex PCR; TCRdb's copy has only in-frame clones and leaves some out. The sample has 30,000 to 40,000 clones; roughly 82% are singletons. This CDR3 comprises 15 residues. V was cut by 6 bases and J by 3 bases, with 15 bases left in between. CDR1 and CDR2 (germline): MNHEY, SVGAGI. This record comes from a study of OX40 agonist ivuxolimab in advanced cancers. Across the study: A diagnosis of hepatocellular carcinoma, melanoma, renal cell or head and neck cancer was present in dose-escalation patients.

Study-level results: On average, a greater number of expanded clones characterised CD8+ T cells relative to CD4+.

Sequenced here: CD4+ or CD8+ T cells sorted from blood, sampled in a trial of the OX40 agonist ivuxolimab. The sequence came from an adult with an advanced solid tumor such as melanoma, head and neck, liver or kidney cancer. The chain links TRBV6-5 to TRBJ2-1; maybe TRBD1 (6 bases). DNA for the CDR3: TGTGCCAGCAGCCGCGTGGCAGGGGACTACAATGAGCAGTTCTTC. Translated: CASSRVAGDYNEQFF.